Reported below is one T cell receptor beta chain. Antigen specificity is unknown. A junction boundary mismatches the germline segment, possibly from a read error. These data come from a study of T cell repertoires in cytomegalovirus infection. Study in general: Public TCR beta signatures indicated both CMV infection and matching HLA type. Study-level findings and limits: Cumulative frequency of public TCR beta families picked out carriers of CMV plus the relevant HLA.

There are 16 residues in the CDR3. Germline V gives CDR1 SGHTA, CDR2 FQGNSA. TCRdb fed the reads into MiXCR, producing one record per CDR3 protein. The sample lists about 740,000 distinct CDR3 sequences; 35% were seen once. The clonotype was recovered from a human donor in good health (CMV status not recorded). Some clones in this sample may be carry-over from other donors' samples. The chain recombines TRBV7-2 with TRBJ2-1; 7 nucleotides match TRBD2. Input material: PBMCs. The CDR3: CASSYLTSASFNEQFF. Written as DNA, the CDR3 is TGTGCCAGCAGCTACCTTACTAGCGCCTCCTTCAATGAGCAGTTCTTC. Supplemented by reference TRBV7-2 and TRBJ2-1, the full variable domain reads GAGVSQSPSNKVTEKGKDVELRCDPISGHTALYWYRQSLGQGLEFLIYFQGNSAPDKSGLPSDRFSAERTGGSVSTLTIQRTQQEDSAVYLCASSYLTSASFNEQFFGPGTRLTVL.